This entry describes one T cell receptor (beta chain). Its recognized antigen is unknown. No quality values exist for individual bases; no much larger clone is one base distant. This entry is derived from a study of shared clonotypes between healthy human individuals (dated by TCRdb to 2019 to 2021). As for the study more broadly: The cohort comprised a couple of women and a few men aged 18 to 49 years. For each donor, three plates each were used for CD4 naive and CD4 memory, two plates were used for CD8 naive, and one plate was used for CD8 memory. The study deeply sequenced blood TCR repertoires of 5 or 6 healthy adults to estimate repertoire size and the extent of clonotype sharing between individuals. To increase sequencing depth and limit assay-specific biases, different laboratories used diverse techniques to prepare libraries and sequence TCR repertoires. Between about 0.8 and 8.9 billion PBMCs per donor were obtained by leukapheresis.

The study at large found these results: Sampling was restricted to blood, and TCR repertoires in tissues likely differ from the TCR repertoires found in blood. Based on pairwise subsampling, the degree of clonotype sharing among donors was expected to be affected by sequencing depth. Compared with non-shared clonotypes, clonotypes shared by all four sorted-subset donors had higher generation probabilities. The small number of donors limited the genetic and exposure-history diversity represented. Across a handful of donors, 4.5% to 6.5% of naive CD4, 3% to 3.5% of naive CD8, 2.3% of memory CD4, and around 0.4% of memory CD8 clonotypes were shared. Estimated clonotype richness was generally larger for naive than for memory subsets. Even with the large sequencing depth, rarefaction of the sorted-subset datasets indicated that sequencing was incomplete.

Using the deep immunoSEQ assay, TCR CDR3 regions were amplified from genomic DNA by multiplex PCR. Extracted genomic DNA from each cell subset was spread evenly across all wells of several immunoSEQ 96-well plates, with each plate serving as a replicate. Each replicate PCR for sorted subsets received about 220 ng genomic DNA, equal to roughly 29,000 T cell genomes. The purified libraries were quantified using a Qubit 3.0 fluorometer, sized with a Bioanalyzer 2100, and then quantified again using the KAPA Library Quantification kit. Each immunoSEQ 96-well plate was sequenced on its own single-read 150-cycle Illumina NextSeq 550 flow cell. The authors' pipeline ran thus. Because only junctional sequences without quality scores were contained in the immunoSEQ output, filtering matching that applied to full-length reads could not be performed. To assign V/J genes and CDR3, sequences were annotated using PyIR, a Python wrapper for IgBLAST v1.9, with IMGT germline references. Reads with weak V/J assignments (E-value above 1e-6), missing CDR3, stop codons, out-of-frame junctions, or ambiguous translated residues were removed. A V3J clonotype was defined by an identical inferred V gene, J gene, and CDR3 amino acid sequence. Percentage overlap between repertoires was computed as shared unique clonotypes divided by the size of the smaller repertoire. RTK rarefaction, the Chao1 estimator, and Recon v2.1 estimates of unobserved clonotypes were used to assess repertoire richness. For all TCRbeta clonotypes obtained by the gDNA method from a handful of donors, generation probabilities were computed with OLGA. The immuneACCESS repertoire file appears here via TCRdb, limited to in-frame rearrangements. These files lack a portion of the clones; in checked studies, under half of the deficit traces to unresolved V genes, and the cause of the others is not known. V, J and clone size derive from that table, while D and trimming were established from the DNA sequence. The sample table shows about a million clones, and roughly 77% are seen once. 0.85% to 1% of the sample rests with the top ten.

Healthy HIV-negative adults with no recently reported acute infections or vaccinations were included as donors. All donors were Caucasian adults living in Nashville, Tennessee, USA. CD4+ T cells were enriched through magnetic negative selection, after which naive cells were positively selected on CD45RA and the remaining negative fraction served as the memory subset. Blood was obtained by leukapheresis, after which PBMCs were separated by Ficoll-Histopaque density gradient centrifugation and cryopreserved in liquid nitrogen vapor phase. Analytical flow cytometry was used to check the purity and quantity of every magnetically sorted T cell population. Each sorted fraction had its genomic DNA isolated and then quantified by UV absorbance on a Nanodrop 2000c. The TCR comes from a man younger than 35 in good health. Some clones in this sample may be carry-over from other donors' samples. The specimen was memory CD4+ T cells from PBMCs. According to the study, the label for this sample's cell subset or site signals: CD45RA-negative fraction.

The DNA sequence follows: TGTGCCAGCAGCTTAGACAGGGTTGGTCGGCCCCAGCATTTT. Translation gives CASSLDRVGRPQHF. The sequence joins TRBV11-2 to TRBJ1-5; TRBD1 might be the D gene, on 5 matching bases. The CDR3 spans 14 residues, from the cysteine through the phenylalanine. Of the read, only the CDR3 DNA is kept; its 42 bases are in frame from base 1. From a lookup of the germline V gene, CDR1 and CDR2 are SGHAT and FQNNGV. V is pared back by 0 bases and J by 9 bases, with 12 bases lying between the germline termini.